The rows below give T cell receptor beta chains drawn from one sample of a study of cytomegalovirus exposure and HLA in healthy donors. Sequencing was performed with immunoSEQ multiplex PCR; in TCRdb, only in-frame clones are kept and a portion is missing. The top ten hold 0.9% to 1.1% of the sample, which has a few hundred thousand clones, 80% to 90% seen once. The specimen sequenced was PBMCs. These receptor sequences come from a woman younger than 30 in good health and CMV-seronegative. Each CDR3 is given without its conserved first and last residue. The D gene is left open where the match is weak.

>TRBV27|TRBJ1-5|NA
ASSFQGTNQPQH
>TRBV2|TRBJ2-7|NA
ASMSHLSSYEQY
>TRBV5-4|TRBJ1-3|NA
ASSAQVGSGNTIY
>TRBV7-9|TRBJ1-2|TRBD1
ASSHPGQGAAGGYT
>TRBV2|TRBJ2-1|TRBD2
AGSLAGGSYNEQF
>TRBV7-2|TRBJ1-4|TRBD1
ASSPRTGRGGNEKLF
>TRBV4-1|TRBJ1-1|TRBD1
ASSRSGGSDTEAF
>TRBV10-3|TRBJ1-2|TRBD1
AISRTGQPNYGYT
>TRBV5-4|TRBJ2-4|TRBD1
ASSLRDRERDIQY
>TRBV4-2|TRBJ2-7|NA
ASSQDLISYEQY
>TRBV7-3|TRBJ2-1|TRBD2
ASSLSDRGGLFPNEQF
>TRBV27|TRBJ1-3|TRBD1
ASSTSGTGLNTIY
>TRBV9|TRBJ2-7|NA
ASSAYRDSREEQY
>TRBV4-1|TRBJ2-2|TRBD2
ASSQAGGLTGELF
>TRBV23-1|TRBJ1-2|NA
ASSHRRQTNYGYT